Below, 20 T cell receptor beta chains from the same sample are listed, as sequenced in a study of cytomegalovirus exposure and HLA in healthy donors. In the PCR, 60 Vbeta and 13 Jbeta primers were used. The method was immunoSEQ multiplex PCR; TCRdb's version includes in-frame clones alone and lacks a portion of them. This sample has more than 140,000 clones; under 70% occur once, and the top ten carry 3%. Specimen: PBMCs. The receptors shown here come from a young woman in good health and CMV-seropositive.

This clone was detected only once. The V gene is TRBV6-5, the J gene TRBJ2-2; D gene unclear. Deletions cut 6 bases from V and 4 bases from J, with 6 bases between. The length of the CDR3 is 12 residues. Germline CDR1 reads MNHEY; CDR2 reads SVGAGI. The CDR3 DNA follows: TGTGCCAGCAGACCTATCACCGGGGAGCTGTTTTTT. This encodes CASRPITGELFF.

This clone was observed a few times. The chain couples TRBV2 to TRBJ2-7; 10 bases fit TRBD1. CDR1 is SNHLY, CDR2 FYNNEI, per germline. This CDR3 has 16 residues. J gave up 2 bases and V 8 bases, and 12 bases lay outside the gene matches. CDR3 residues: CASSISPGQGAYEQYF. The DNA for the CDR3 is TGTGCCAGCTCTATATCACCAGGACAGGGGGCCTACGAGCAGTACTTC.

V is TRBV6-1 and J is TRBJ1-6; 9 positions match TRBD1. J lost 13 bases, V lost 3 bases, and 16 bases had no gene match. The CDR3 is 17 amino acids. Germline assignment: CDR1 MNHNS and CDR2 SASEGT. CDR3 DNA: TGTGCCAGCAGTGACGTAGAGAGGACAGGGGACCTTACTCCCCTCCACTTT. As protein: CASSDVERTGDLTPLHF.

The V and J genes are TRBV13 and TRBJ2-3, with 7 bases identical to TRBD1. Germline V gene sequence: CDR1 PRHDT, CDR2 FYEKMQ (reference sequence). V lost 4 bases and J lost 8; bases outside the gene matches: 6. The CDR3 consists of 13 residues. The CDR3 bases are TGTGCCAGCAGCTCCGGGACAGTTGGTACGCAGTATTTT. It yields the protein CASSSGTVGTQYF.

The genes are TRBV25-1 and TRBJ2-2; D is perhaps TRBD1 (5 bases). The length of the CDR3 is 15 residues. The germline V and J ends were trimmed by 0 bases and 1 base, with 6 bases remaining between them. Germline V gene data show CDR1 as MGHDK and CDR2 as SYGVNS. The CDR3 coding sequence is TGTGCCAGCAGTGAATATAGGGGGAACACCGGGGAGCTGTTTTTT. It codes for CASSEYRGNTGELFF.

This chain joins TRBV14 and TRBJ1-2; D ambiguous. CDR1 and CDR2 from the germline V gene are SGHDN and FVKESK. Trimming left V 2 bases short and J 5 bases short, with 9 bases between. The CDR3 spans 13 residues. CDR3 DNA sequence: TGTGCCAGCAGCCAATTGAGCAATTATGGCTACACCTTC. It translates to CASSQLSNYGYTF.

V and J are TRBV6-5 and TRBJ1-1, with D possibly being TRBD1 (5 bases). Germline assignment: CDR1 MNHEY and CDR2 SVGAGI. The CDR3 runs 14 residues. Trimming cost V 10 bases and J 1 base, with 16 bases left between them. The CDR3 loop reads CATNPAGTNTEAFF. CDR3 bases: TGTGCCACAAACCCCGCGGGGACGAACACTGAAGCTTTCTTT.

The chain carries TRBV7-3 and TRBJ1-6; a possible D gene is TRBD1 (5 bases). This CDR3 has 15 amino acids. V dropped 0 bases and J dropped 7 bases, with 10 bases sitting between them. Germline V gene sequence: CDR1 SGHTA, CDR2 FQGTGA. The CDR3: CASSLTGHSNSPLHF. In DNA, the CDR3 is TGTGCCAGCAGCTTAACCGGACATTCCAATTCACCCCTCCACTTT. Full variable domain (rest looked up from reference TRBV7-3 and TRBJ1-6): GAGVSQTPSNKVTEKGKYVELRCDPISGHTALYWYRQSLGQGPEFLIYFQGTGAADDSGLPNDRFFAVRPEGSVSTLKIQRTERGDSAVYLCASSLTGHSNSPLHFGNGTRLTVT.

This chain connects TRBV18 to TRBJ2-7; a possible D gene is TRBD2 (5 bases). CDR3 length equals 13 residues. Germline assignment: CDR1 KGHSH and CDR2 LQKENI. Trimming removed 4 bases from V and 4 bases from J, with 11 bases in between. The CDR3 loop is CASSLGLSYEQYF. CDR3 bases: TGTGCCAGCTCACTAGGACTTTCATACGAGCAGTACTTC.

In this sample, this clone turned up a few times. The chain combines TRBV10-3 with TRBJ2-7; 8 positions match TRBD1. Germline CDR1 and CDR2: ENHRY and SYGVKD. Trimming removed 9 bases from V and 0 bases from J; junction bases left unmatched: 4. The CDR3 has 13 amino acids. The CDR3 region has the DNA TGTGCCATATCGACAGGGGCCTCCTACGAGCAGTACTTC. This gives the protein CAISTGASYEQYF.

The chain is built from TRBV10-2 and TRBJ1-1; the D is unclear. With 6 bases removed from V and 2 bases from J, the gap between germline ends came to 13 bases. CDR1 WSHSY and CDR2 SAAADI come from the germline V gene. This CDR3 is built from 14 residues. In DNA form, the CDR3 reads TGCGCCAGCAGGGGAGTAACATTTAACACTGAAGCTTTCTTT. It yields the protein CASRGVTFNTEAFF.

The CDR3 nucleotides are TGTGCCAGCAGTGGATGGCAGGGCTTGTCCTACGAGCAGTACTTC. Translated: CASSGWQGLSYEQYF. The gene calls are TRBV6-1 and TRBJ2-7, with D possibly TRBD1 on 5 matching bases. Trimming pared 4 bases from V and 1 base from J, leaving 14 bases between. Germline V lookup: CDR1 MNHNS, CDR2 SASEGT. The CDR3 has 15 amino acids.

This chain uses TRBV19 with TRBJ2-3; D is possibly TRBD1 (5 bases). Between the trimmed V and J ends, which lost 7 bases and 5 bases, there was a span of 25 bases. The CDR3 totals 17 residues. Per the germline V gene, CDR1 is LNHDA and CDR2 is SQIVND (reference sequence). CDR3 region: CASTRWGSAQGRDTQYF. In DNA, the CDR3 is TGTGCCAGTACCCGGTGGGGCAGCGCCCAAGGTAGAGATACGCAGTATTTT.

This chain connects TRBV27 to TRBJ2-1; TRBD2 agrees at 11 bases. Germline CDR1 MNHEY, CDR2 SMNVEV (reference sequence). The CDR3 has 15 residues. The J segment lost 5 bases and the V segment lost 6 bases, leaving 6 bases of the junction unmatched. The CDR3 nucleotides read TGTGCCAGCAGGTCTACTAGCGGGAGTAACAATGAGCAGTTCTTC. Its protein is CASRSTSGSNNEQFF.

J is TRBJ2-3 and V is TRBV18; 14 positions agree with TRBD2. Germline assignment: CDR1 KGHSH and CDR2 LQKENI. The CDR3 is 17 residues long. Trimming took 3 bases from V and 4 from J; bases not matched to a gene: 6. The CDR3 DNA reads TGTGCCAGCTCACCGGGACTAGCGGGAGTAAAAGCAGATACGCAGTATTTT. Translated: CASSPGLAGVKADTQYF.

CDR3 bases: TGTGCCAGCAGCAAGGGACTAGCAGCGTCCTACAATGAGCAGTTCTTC. Translation: CASSKGLAASYNEQFF. This chain joins TRBV7-8 and TRBJ2-1; 9 bases line up with TRBD2. Trimming removed 5 bases from V and 1 base from J; junction bases left unmatched: 6. Germline loops: CDR1 SGHVS, CDR2 FQNEAQ. There are 16 residues in the CDR3.

The V gene is TRBV14, the J gene TRBJ1-4; D possibly corresponds to TRBD1 (6 bases). CDR3 size: 17 residues. With 2 bases removed from V and 6 bases from J, the gap between germline ends came to 19 bases. The V gene's germline CDR1 is SGHDN and CDR2 FVKESK. The CDR3 DNA sequence: TGTGCCAGCAGCCAACCGCAGGGACACCCCATCTATGAAAAACTGTTTTTT. It translates to CASSQPQGHPIYEKLFF. The whole variable domain, filled in from reference TRBV14 and TRBJ1-4, reads EAGVTQFPSHSVIEKGQTVTLRCDPISGHDNLYWYRRVMGKEIKFLLHFVKESKQDESGMPNNRFLAERTGGTYSTLKVQPAELEDSGVYFCASSQPQGHPIYEKLFFGSGTQLSVL.

This clone was counted once. This rearrangement joins TRBV2 to TRBJ1-2; 11 bases match TRBD1. The CDR3 is 14 amino acids. V gave up 6 bases and J gave up 7 bases; unmatched junction bases: 7. In germline, CDR1 is SNHLY, CDR2 FYNNEI. CDR3 region: CASSAGQGASGYTF. The CDR3, as DNA: TGTGCCAGCAGCGCCGGACAGGGGGCGAGTGGCTACACCTTC.

The gene calls are TRBV27 and TRBJ2-3; possibly TRBD2 for D (5 bases). V was pared by 7 bases and J by 0 bases, with 14 bases between. CDR3 length: 15 residues. The germline V gene has CDR1 MNHEY and CDR2 SMNVEV (reference sequence). The CDR3 region has the DNA TGTGCCAGCATTAGCCGGGATTCTAGCACAGATACGCAGTATTTT. Its translation is CASISRDSSTDTQYF.

This clone was counted only a few times. This chain links TRBV25-1 with TRBJ2-3, with TRBD2 matching 7 bases. This CDR3 is 12 amino acids long. Germline lookup yields CDR1 MGHDK and CDR2 SYGVNS. Losses at the gene ends were 7 bases for V and 8 bases for J; bases not matched to a gene: 6. CDR3: CASTSGIGTQYF. Here the CDR3 DNA reads TGTGCCAGCACAAGCGGGATCGGTACGCAGTATTTT.